This paragraph reports one T cell receptor beta chain. The V segment lost 7 bases and the J segment 8 bases; nucleotides outside the gene matches: 5. The CDR3 spans 13 residues. Germline V CDR1 and CDR2: SNHLY, FYNNEI. The data were taken from a study of OX40 agonist ivuxolimab in advanced cancers. Study as a whole: Dose-escalation patients had hepatocellular carcinoma, melanoma, renal cell or head and neck cancer. Those enrolled were about 82% male, with a mean age of around 58 years and ages from about 20 to 79.

The repertoire was sequenced with immunoSEQ multiplex PCR; TCRdb's copy has only in-frame clones and lacks some. The sample lists 60,000 to 70,000 clones; 70% to 90% were seen once. The clonotype originates from an adult with an advanced solid tumor such as melanoma, head and neck, liver or kidney cancer. Here the sequenced sample was CD4+ or CD8+ T cells sorted from blood, taken in a trial of the OX40 agonist ivuxolimab. The chain uses TRBV2 and TRBJ2-1; 10 positions match TRBD2. The CDR3 DNA sequence: TGTGCCAGCAATTACCTAGCGGGAGATGAGCAGTTCTTC. Protein: CASNYLAGDEQFF.